Below, 10 T cell receptor beta chains from the same sample are listed, as sequenced in a study of technical replicates of blood from a handful of donors listed by TCRdb under 2017. Preparation of the library involved the immunoSEQ multiplex PCR assay. TCRdb re-hosts the immuneACCESS table, in-frame sequences only. Its copies lack some clones; in the studies checked, an unresolved V gene accounts for under half of them, and the cause for the rest is not known. This sample holds tens of thousands of clones; 95% to 98% were observed only once. The top ten constitute about 0.3% of the sample. The sample was T cells isolated from PBMCs. The receptors shown here come from a human donor in good health.

V usage is TRBV19 and J usage is TRBJ2-1, with D unresolved. Germline CDR1 reads LNHDA; CDR2 reads SQIVND (reference sequence). The length of the CDR3 is 11 residues. V was pared by 5 bases and J by 7 bases, with 6 bases between. The CDR3 loop reads CASSFGNEQFF. CDR3 sequence (DNA): TGTGCCAGTAGTTTCGGTAATGAGCAGTTCTTC.

The J gene is TRBJ2-1, the V gene TRBV6-1; 12 nucleotides match TRBD2. With 8 bases clipped from V and 15 bases from J, the junction kept 14 bases outside the gene matches. CDR1 is MNHNS and CDR2 is SASEGT in the germline V gene. The CDR3 spans 14 residues. The CDR3 DNA reads TGTGCCAGCGGGGAACTAGCGGGAGGCCATCGTCGGTTCTTC. Translation gives CASGELAGGHRRFF.

For the CDR3, the DNA is TGTGCCAGCAGCTCGGACAGGGGGTACGAGCAGTACTTC. This gives the protein CASSSDRGYEQYF. The chain uses TRBV7-8 and TRBJ2-7, with 10 bases identical to TRBD1. After removal of 4 bases from V and 4 bases from J, the junction contained 1 base not matched to a gene. This CDR3 contains 13 residues. Germline V CDR1 and CDR2: SGHVS, FQNEAQ.

This chain joins TRBV5-6 and TRBJ1-5, with 12 bases identical to TRBD1. Germline-derived CDR1 and CDR2 are SGHDT and YYEEEE. V gave up 2 bases and J gave up 7 bases; unmatched junction bases: 7. CDR3 length: 16 amino acids. Here the CDR3 DNA reads TGTGCCAGCAGCTTAGGGGACAGGGGGCGTCGACAGCCCCAGCATTTT. Translation gives CASSLGDRGRRQPQHF.

V and J are TRBV28 and TRBJ2-7; 8 bases align to TRBD2. Losses at the gene ends were 5 bases for V and 2 bases for J; bases not matched to a gene: 5. The CDR3 spans 14 residues. Germline V lookup: CDR1 MDHEN, CDR2 SYDVKM. Here the CDR3 reads CASSPSGSTYEQYF. The CDR3 DNA reads as TGTGCCAGCAGTCCGAGCGGGAGCACCTACGAGCAGTACTTC.

This sequence joins TRBV7-2 and TRBJ2-5; no clear D gene. Germline V CDR1 and CDR2: SGHTA, FQGNSA. The CDR3 covers 13 residues. V lost 2 bases, J lost 8 bases, and 12 bases lay in between. CDR3 sequence (DNA): TGTGCCAGCAGCTTAATCGCCTATCCAACCCAGTACTTC. This translates into CASSLIAYPTQYF.

V gene TRBV7-9 combines with J gene TRBJ2-1; the match to TRBD2 covers 10 bases. Germline CDR1 is SEHNR and CDR2 is FQNEAQ (reference sequence). The J segment lost 4 bases and the V segment lost 6 bases, leaving 6 bases of the junction unmatched. The CDR3 runs 15 residues. The DNA for the CDR3 is TGTGCCAGCAGACCAGCGGGAGGGCCTTACAATGAGCAGTTCTTC. It codes for CASRPAGGPYNEQFF.

The chain joins TRBV6-1 to TRBJ1-2; 7 nucleotides align to TRBD1. This CDR3 spans 15 amino acids. The V gene's germline CDR1 is MNHNS and CDR2 SASEGT. Trimming removed 4 bases from V and 4 bases from J; junction bases left unmatched: 9. CDR3 protein: CASSGYRGSTYGYTF. Written as DNA, the CDR3 is TGTGCCAGCAGTGGCTACAGGGGATCAACCTATGGCTACACCTTC.

The chain uses TRBV10-3 and TRBJ2-7; TRBD2 is a possible D gene (6 bases). The CDR3 spans 14 residues. V gave up 3 bases and J gave up 4 bases, with 13 bases separating them. Germline CDR1 reads ENHRY; CDR2 reads SYGVKD. CDR3 nucleotides: TGTGCCATCAGTGACCCCGCGGGGAATTACGAGCAGTACTTC. This sequence encodes CAISDPAGNYEQYF.

This rearrangement joins TRBV2 to TRBJ2-7, with D perhaps TRBD2 (7 bases). Germline values: CDR1 SNHLY, CDR2 FYNNEI. CDR3 size: 15 residues. V lost 6 bases and J lost 2, with 17 bases in between. CDR3 region: CASRGVREGAYEQYF. The CDR3 region has the DNA TGTGCCAGCAGGGGGGTTAGGGAGGGGGCCTACGAGCAGTACTTC.